Shown below are 27 T cell receptor beta chains from a single sample sequenced in a study of T cell changes during pregnancy in multiple sclerosis. The method was immunoSEQ multiplex PCR; TCRdb's version includes in-frame clones alone and lacks a portion of them. The sample lists 72,000 or so clones, 85% to 95% seen once, with around 2.3% in the top ten. This specimen was peripheral blood, taken in the second trimester of pregnancy. All receptors come from a female donor with multiple sclerosis, enrolled in a pregnancy study.

This clone is a singleton in its sample. The chain combines TRBV13 with TRBJ2-3, with D unresolved. Germline loops: CDR1 PRHDT, CDR2 FYEKMQ (reference sequence). V dropped 1 base and J dropped 6 bases, with 5 bases sitting between them. The CDR3 runs to 12 residues. The CDR3 bases are TGTGCCAGCAGCTTAGTCTTCGATACGCAGTATTTT. Translated: CASSLVFDTQYF. Drawing the rest from reference TRBV13 and TRBJ2-3, the complete variable domain is AAGVIQSPRHLIKEKRETATLKCYPIPRHDTVYWYQQGPGQDPQFLISFYEKMQSDKGSIPDRFSAQQFSDYHSELNMSSLELGDSALYFCASSLVFDTQYFGPGTRLTVL.

This clone was recorded once. The V gene is TRBV4-1, the J gene TRBJ2-7; 9 nucleotides match TRBD1. The germline gives CDR1 MGHRA, CDR2 YSYEKL. The CDR3 has 14 amino acids. Losses at the gene ends were 6 bases for V and 3 bases for J; bases not matched to a gene: 6. In DNA form, the CDR3 reads TGCGCCAGCAGGGCGCCGGGACAGGGCTACGAGCAGTACTTC. Translated: CASRAPGQGYEQYF.

The chain employs TRBV19 and TRBJ1-1; D is perhaps TRBD1 (5 bases). Trimming removed 1 base from V and 1 base from J, with 7 bases in between. The CDR3 has 14 amino acids. Germline assignment: CDR1 LNHDA and CDR2 SQIVND (reference sequence). Here the CDR3 reads CASSIVGANTEAFF. CDR3 nucleotide sequence: TGTGCCAGTAGTATAGTTGGGGCGAACACTGAAGCTTTCTTT. The variable domain in full, with the rest retrieved from reference TRBV19 and TRBJ1-1, is DGGITQSPKYLFRKEGQNVTLSCEQNLNHDAMYWYRQDPGQGLRLIYYSQIVNDFQKGDIAEGYSVSREKKESFPLTVTSAQKNPTAFYLCASSIVGANTEAFFGQGTRLTVV.

The rearrangement joins TRBV6-4 to TRBJ2-1, with D tentatively TRBD2 (7 bases). CDR3 length equals 16 residues. Between the trimmed V and J ends, which lost 2 bases and 7 bases, there was a span of 18 bases. From germline, CDR1 is MRHNA and CDR2 SNTAGT. CDR3 loop: CASSDTLGGASNEQFF. The DNA of the CDR3 is TGTGCCAGCAGTGACACTTTAGGGGGGGCGTCGAATGAGCAGTTCTTC.

V usage is TRBV5-6 and J usage is TRBJ2-1; the D gene is possibly TRBD2 (5 bases). Trimming took 1 base from V and 8 from J, leaving 16 bases between them. The CDR3 loop spans 15 amino acids. From germline, CDR1 is SGHDT and CDR2 YYEEEE. In nucleotides, the CDR3 is TGTGCCAGCAGCTTGACGGTGGCCGGGCGGGATGAGCAGTTCTTC. Amino acids: CASSLTVAGRDEQFF.

The V and J genes are TRBV15 and TRBJ1-1; no clear D gene. CDR3 size: 15 residues. CDR1 LNHNV and CDR2 YYDKDF come from the germline V gene (reference sequence). The V end lost 0 bases, the J end lost 6 bases, and 14 bases lay between the germline ends. The CDR3 sequence is CATSRELGSRSEAFF. DNA of the CDR3: TGTGCCACCAGCAGAGAGTTAGGGAGCAGGTCTGAAGCTTTCTTT.

The chain employs TRBV5-1 and TRBJ1-2, with D uncertain. The CDR3 is 12 amino acids. V was trimmed by 1 base and J by 6 bases, leaving 7 bases between them. Germline loops: CDR1 SGHRS, CDR2 YFSETQ. The DNA of the CDR3 is TGCGCCAGCAGCTTGTACGCAGATGGCTACACCTTC. Translation gives CASSLYADGYTF.

The gene calls are TRBV14 and TRBJ1-6; D remains unclear. The CDR3 is made up of 13 amino acids. CDR1 is SGHDN, CDR2 FVKESK, per germline. The ends were cut back, 4 bases at V and 6 bases at J, with 7 bases in the middle. CDR3: CASSPGINSPLHF. CDR3 nucleotides: TGTGCCAGCAGCCCGGGGATTAATTCACCCCTCCACTTT.

Remarks on this clone: The junction shows a germline mismatch at one end, possibly a read error. The chain combines TRBV7-7 with TRBJ2-1; 7 nucleotides line up with TRBD2. This CDR3 spans 15 amino acids. CDR1 SSHAT and CDR2 FNYEAQ come from the germline V gene (reference sequence). The CDR3 nucleotides are TGTGCTAGCAGCTTTTTAGCGGGCCCCGACAATGAGCAGTTCTTC. Translation: CASSFLAGPDNEQFF.

The V gene is TRBV7-8, the J gene TRBJ2-7; 7 bases match TRBD1. The CDR3 length is 15 residues. The V and J ends lost 5 bases and 1 base, in that order; junction bases with no gene match: 8. CDR1 and CDR2 from the germline V gene are SGHVS and FQNEAQ. CDR3 nucleotides: TGTGCCAGCAGCCCCTGGGACAGCTTTTCCTACGAGCAGTACTTC. It codes for CASSPWDSFSYEQYF.

This chain joins TRBV9 and TRBJ2-1; TRBD1 matches at 9 bases. Germline lookup yields CDR1 SGDLS and CDR2 YYNGEE. With 4 bases clipped from V and 2 bases from J, the junction kept 7 bases outside the gene matches. The CDR3 totals 16 residues. The chain's CDR3 is CASSTQTGGTYNEQFF. The CDR3 DNA sequence: TGTGCCAGCAGCACCCAGACAGGGGGGACCTACAATGAGCAGTTCTTC.

The chain joins TRBV9 to TRBJ1-6; TRBD1 might be the D (5 bases). This CDR3 is 16 amino acids long. V lost 0 bases, J lost 0 bases, and 7 bases lay in between. Looked up from germline, CDR1 is SGDLS and CDR2 is YYNGEE. The CDR3 reads CASSVADSSYNSPLHF. In nucleotides, the CDR3 is TGTGCCAGCAGCGTAGCCGACAGCTCCTATAATTCACCCCTCCACTTT.

This rearrangement joins TRBV19 to TRBJ1-2; D is perhaps TRBD1 (6 bases). This CDR3 spans 16 amino acids. Deletions cut 4 bases from V and 0 bases from J, with 15 bases between. Germline CDR1 LNHDA, CDR2 SQIVND (reference sequence). The CDR3 DNA sequence: TGTGCCAGTAGTAAAGACAGGCCTGACGCTAACTATGGCTACACCTTC. It specifies CASSKDRPDANYGYTF.

The chain recombines TRBV6-5 with TRBJ1-2; TRBD1 agrees at 7 bases. The trim removed 6 bases at V and 8 bases at J, leaving 6 bases unmatched. CDR3 length: 12 amino acids. In germline, CDR1 is MNHEY, CDR2 SVGAGI. The CDR3 protein is CASRNRGQGYTF. CDR3 nucleotides: TGTGCCAGCAGGAACAGGGGTCAAGGCTACACCTTC.

CDR3 nucleotide sequence: TGTGCCAGCAGCCTTCTGGGGACAGGGGATACTTACGAGCAGTACTTC. Encoded protein: CASSLLGTGDTYEQYF. The chain carries TRBV7-9 and TRBJ2-7; 10 positions agree with TRBD1. Losses at the gene ends were 5 bases for V and 4 bases for J; bases not matched to a gene: 11. The CDR3 sequence is 16 residues long. Germline-derived CDR1 and CDR2 are SEHNR and FQNEAQ (reference sequence).

This clone was detected once. V is TRBV9 and J is TRBJ1-4; TRBD1 matches at 7 bases. This CDR3 spans 14 amino acids. J lost 8 bases, V lost 4 bases, and 8 bases had no gene match. Germline V gene sequence: CDR1 SGDLS, CDR2 YYNGEE. CDR3 amino acids: CASSLTGVGEKLFF. CDR3 sequence (DNA): TGTGCCAGCAGCCTCACAGGGGTGGGGGAAAAACTGTTTTTT.

The chain links TRBV4-1 to TRBJ2-1; perhaps TRBD1 as D (6 bases). Trimming cost V 2 bases and J 0 bases, with 14 bases left between them. The CDR3 spans 17 residues. Germline V gives CDR1 MGHRA, CDR2 YSYEKL. The CDR3 sequence is CASSQFPRQVSYNEQFF. DNA for the CDR3: TGCGCCAGCAGCCAATTTCCCCGACAGGTCTCCTACAATGAGCAGTTCTTC.

Only one count was recorded for this clone. The V and J genes are TRBV6-6 and TRBJ2-7; D remains ambiguous. Deletions cut 0 bases from V and 2 bases from J, with 8 bases between. Germline V lookup: CDR1 MNHNY, CDR2 SVGAGI (reference sequence). The CDR3 contains 14 residues. The CDR3 DNA sequence: TGTGCCAGCAGTTACTCGATACAGCCCTACGAGCAGTACTTC. Translating gives CASSYSIQPYEQYF.

V is TRBV19 and J is TRBJ2-7, with 8 bases identical to TRBD2. V was clipped by 3 bases and J by 2 bases; unmatched bases: 9. The CDR3 has 16 residues. CDR1 LNHDA and CDR2 SQIVND come from the germline V gene (reference sequence). CDR3: CASSMDGSGNTYEQYF. The DNA for the CDR3 is TGTGCCAGTAGTATGGACGGTAGCGGGAACACCTACGAGCAGTACTTC.

CDR3 amino acids: CASSTGTDYNEQFF. The CDR3, as DNA: TGCGCCAGCAGCACCGGGACAGACTACAATGAGCAGTTCTTC. J is TRBJ2-1 and V is TRBV5-1, with 7 positions matching TRBD1. The CDR3 is made up of 14 amino acids. The germline V gene has CDR1 SGHRS and CDR2 YFSETQ. V shed 4 bases, J shed 3 bases, and the junction held 4 bases outside the gene matches.

This chain connects TRBV6-1 to TRBJ2-7, with TRBD1 matching over 8 bases. V gave up 7 bases and J gave up 0 bases; unmatched junction bases: 8. This CDR3 has 15 amino acids. Per the germline V gene, CDR1 is MNHNS and CDR2 is SASEGT. CDR3 protein: CASIDTGGPSYEQYF. The DNA for the CDR3 is TGTGCCAGCATCGATACAGGGGGTCCCTCCTACGAGCAGTACTTC.

The rearrangement joins TRBV19 to TRBJ2-2, with 9 bases lining up with TRBD1. Germline-derived CDR1 and CDR2 are LNHDA and SQIVND (reference sequence). The CDR3 totals 19 residues. V lost 7 bases to trimming and J lost 2 bases; unmatched junction nucleotides: 17. DNA of the CDR3: TGTGCCAGTACCCCCCCGGGACAGGGCCTCCCATTTAACACCGGGGAGCTGTTTTTT. Amino acids: CASTPPGQGLPFNTGELFF.

The rearrangement joins TRBV6-4 to TRBJ2-3, with TRBD1 identical over 9 bases. This CDR3 comprises 14 residues. Unmatched junction bases numbered 7, after V lost 8 bases and J lost 4 bases. The germline gives CDR1 MRHNA, CDR2 SNTAGT. CDR3 DNA: TGTGCCAGCGCGGACAGGGGAGAGGCAGATACGCAGTATTTT. It codes for CASADRGEADTQYF.

The chain combines TRBV6-5 with TRBJ2-3, with 9 bases matching TRBD1. The CDR3 has 16 residues. The germline CDR1 and CDR2 sequences are MNHEY and SVGAGI. V was pared by 0 bases and J by 2 bases, with 3 bases of the junction left unmatched. The CDR3 DNA sequence: TGTGCCAGCAGTTACTCCGGGACAGGGTACACAGATACGCAGTATTTT. It yields the protein CASSYSGTGYTDTQYF.

The chain couples TRBV5-1 to TRBJ2-1, with 15 bases fitting TRBD2. The V and J ends lost 4 bases and 4 bases, in that order; junction bases with no gene match: 6. There are 17 residues in the CDR3. CDR1 is SGHRS, CDR2 YFSETQ, per germline. DNA of the CDR3: TGCGCCAGCAGCCCCGGACTAGCGGGGGGGCGATACAATGAGCAGTTCTTC. Its translation is CASSPGLAGGRYNEQFF.

Turning to this clone: In the same sample, other DNA sequences code for this CDR3. The V call is TRBV5-6, the J call TRBJ2-5; possibly TRBD2 for D (5 bases). Germline CDR1 SGHDT, CDR2 YYEEEE. This CDR3 spans 13 amino acids. Deletions cut 3 bases from V and 5 bases from J, with 11 bases between. The CDR3 loop reads CASSSGGRETQYF. CDR3 sequence (DNA): TGTGCCAGCAGCTCCGGAGGCCGGGAGACCCAGTACTTC. Based on the CDR3 plus reference TRBV5-6 and TRBJ2-5, the full variable domain is DAGVTQSPTHLIKTRGQQVTLRCSPKSGHDTVSWYQQALGQGPQFIFQYYEEEERQRGNFPDRFSGHQFPNYSSELNVNALLLGDSALYLCASSSGGRETQYFGPGTRLLVL.

This clone is a singleton in its sample. CDR3 sequence: CASSQKTSGRFDEQFF. The CDR3 nucleotides are TGCGCCAGCAGTCAGAAGACTAGCGGGAGGTTCGATGAGCAGTTCTTC. The chain links TRBV23-1 to TRBJ2-1; 13 nucleotides agree with TRBD2. TRBV23-1 is filed as an ORF, its function uncertain. The ends lost 3 bases at V and 8 bases at J; junction bases unmatched: 7. The CDR3 contains 16 residues.